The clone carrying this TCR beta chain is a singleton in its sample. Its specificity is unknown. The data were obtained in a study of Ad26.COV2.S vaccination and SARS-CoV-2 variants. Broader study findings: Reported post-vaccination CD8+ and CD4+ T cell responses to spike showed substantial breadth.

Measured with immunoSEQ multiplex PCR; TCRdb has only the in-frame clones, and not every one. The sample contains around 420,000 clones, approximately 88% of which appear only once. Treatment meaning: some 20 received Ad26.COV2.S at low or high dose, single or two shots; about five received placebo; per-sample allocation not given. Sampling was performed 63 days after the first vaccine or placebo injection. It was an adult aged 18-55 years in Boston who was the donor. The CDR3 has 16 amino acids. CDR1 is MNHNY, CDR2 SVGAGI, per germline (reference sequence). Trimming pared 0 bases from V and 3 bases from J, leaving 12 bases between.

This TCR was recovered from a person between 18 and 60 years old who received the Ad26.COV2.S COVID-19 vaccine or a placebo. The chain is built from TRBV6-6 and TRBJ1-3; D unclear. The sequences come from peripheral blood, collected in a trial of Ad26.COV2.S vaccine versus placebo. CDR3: CASSYSPDSLGNTIYF. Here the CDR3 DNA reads TGTGCCAGCAGTTACTCGCCGGATAGCCTTGGAAACACCATATATTTT.